This passage covers 25 T cell receptor beta chains from one sample sequenced in a study of blood T cell repertoires in COVID-19. Only in-frame clones appear in the TCRdb table, and some are missing; sequencing was by immunoSEQ multiplex PCR. The data hold a few hundred thousand clones, with approximately 90% observed a single time. Sequences were obtained from PBMCs or T cells enriched from blood (not recorded which). The receptors derive from a woman in her 30s who had recovered from COVID-19.

The chain's CDR3 is CASSPNLFWSTDTQYF. In DNA form, the CDR3 reads TGTGCCAGCAGTCCTAACCTTTTTTGGTCCACAGATACGCAGTATTTT. V gene TRBV28 combines with J gene TRBJ2-3, with D unclear. V lost 5 bases to trimming and J lost 2 bases, with 17 bases between them. The CDR3 is 16 amino acids. Germline V CDR1 and CDR2: MDHEN, SYDVKM.

The chain joins TRBV4-2 to TRBJ1-1; D might be TRBD1 (6 bases). The length of the CDR3 is 14 residues. Per the germline V gene, CDR1 is LGHNA and CDR2 is YNFKEQ. Trimming pared 0 bases from V and 10 bases from J, leaving 15 bases between. This chain's CDR3 is CASSQDLKRGGAFF. DNA of the CDR3: TGTGCCAGCAGCCAAGATCTAAAAAGAGGGGGAGCTTTCTTT.

This clone came up a few times. The chain employs TRBV2 and TRBJ1-4; D call uncertain. CDR3 size: 10 residues. Trimming took 11 bases from V and 8 from J, leaving 9 bases between them. Germline values: CDR1 SNHLY, CDR2 FYNNEI. The CDR3 sequence: CAVLEEKLFF. In DNA, the CDR3 is TGTGCCGTCCTAGAGGAAAAACTGTTTTTT.

The chain employs TRBV4-3 and TRBJ2-7; 7 bases match TRBD2. Germline values: CDR1 LGHNA, CDR2 YSLEER. The CDR3 is 16 residues long. The V segment lost 0 bases and the J segment 2 bases; nucleotides outside the gene matches: 7. The CDR3 DNA sequence: TGCGCCAGCAGCCAAGAATTTATGGGGGGGGCCTACGAGCAGTACTTC. Its translation: CASSQEFMGGAYEQYF.

V gene TRBV9 combines with J gene TRBJ1-2; D not resolved. The V and J ends lost 9 bases and 1 base respectively, with 7 bases between them. The CDR3 covers 11 residues. The germline CDR1 and CDR2 sequences are SGDLS and YYNGEE. CDR3 sequence (DNA): TGTGCCACCGGGGATAACTATGGCTACACCTTC. Amino acid sequence: CATGDNYGYTF.

V is TRBV11-2 and J is TRBJ2-1; TRBD2 matches 12 bases. The CDR3 spans 16 residues. V shed 5 bases, J shed 8 bases, and the junction held 10 bases outside the gene matches. The germline V gene has CDR1 SGHAT and CDR2 FQNNGV. The DNA for the CDR3 is TGTGCCAGCAGCGCCCAAACTAGCGGGGGGTCCCATGAGCAGTTCTTC. It codes for CASSAQTSGGSHEQFF.

V gene TRBV28 combines with J gene TRBJ1-1; D is undetermined. The germline gives CDR1 MDHEN, CDR2 SYDVKM. V lost 1 base to trimming and J lost 7 bases, with 7 bases between them. The CDR3 covers 12 residues. The chain's CDR3 is CASSLLNNEAFF. The DNA of the CDR3 is TGTGCCAGCAGTTTATTAAATAATGAAGCTTTCTTT. Combining the CDR3 with reference TRBV28 and TRBJ1-1 gives the whole variable domain DVKVTQSSRYLVKRTGEKVFLECVQDMDHENMFWYRQDPGLGLRLIYFSYDVKMKEKGDIPEGYSVSREKKERFSLILESASTNQTSMYLCASSLLNNEAFFGQGTRLTVV.

This clone has a single count. This chain links TRBV9 with TRBJ2-1; 11 nucleotides agree with TRBD2. Unmatched junction bases numbered 7, after V lost 4 bases and J lost 4 bases. Germline lookup yields CDR1 SGDLS and CDR2 YYNGEE. The CDR3 covers 16 residues. CDR3 coding DNA: TGTGCCAGCAGCCCGTTAGCGGGAGGGATTTACAATGAGCAGTTCTTC. This codes for CASSPLAGGIYNEQFF.

This chain joins TRBV7-9 and TRBJ2-1; 9 bases fit TRBD2. Trimming took 6 bases from V and 9 from J; bases not matched to a gene: 15. Per the germline V gene, CDR1 is SEHNR and CDR2 is FQNEAQ (reference sequence). The CDR3 loop spans 16 amino acids. CDR3 protein: CASRPSASGIAGEQFF. CDR3 in DNA: TGTGCCAGCAGGCCGTCGGCTAGCGGGATCGCAGGTGAGCAGTTCTTC.

The chain joins TRBV7-2 to TRBJ1-3; 7 nucleotides align to TRBD1. The CDR3 is made up of 17 amino acids. The ends lost 5 bases at V and 0 bases at J; junction bases unmatched: 10. CDR1 is SGHTA, CDR2 FQGNSA, per germline. CDR3 nucleotides: TGTGCCAGCAGCCGTTGGACAGGCGCTACCTCTGGAAACACCATATATTTT. This encodes CASSRWTGATSGNTIYF.

The V gene is TRBV2, the J gene TRBJ2-1, with TRBD2 identical over 12 bases. The length of the CDR3 is 14 residues. The junction had 5 bases not matched to a gene; V was cut back by 7 bases and J by 7 bases. Germline V gene sequence: CDR1 SNHLY, CDR2 FYNNEI. This CDR3 reads CASILAGGLNEQFF. CDR3 nucleotide sequence: TGTGCCAGCATTCTAGCGGGAGGGTTAAATGAGCAGTTCTTC.

The gene calls are TRBV7-3 and TRBJ2-2; 9 positions agree with TRBD2. The CDR3 has 14 amino acids. J lost 4 bases, V lost 5 bases, and 2 bases had no gene match. Germline CDR1 and CDR2: SGHTA and FQGTGA. The CDR3 DNA reads as TGTGCCAGCAGCCAGGGACTAGCCACCGGGGAGCTGTTTTTT. It yields the protein CASSQGLATGELFF.

The chain couples TRBV6-2 or TRBV6-3 to TRBJ2-1, with TRBD1 identical over 7 bases. Germline CDR1 MNHEY, CDR2 SVGEGT. The CDR3 is made up of 15 amino acids. J gave up 3 bases and V 6 bases, and 8 bases lay outside the gene matches. CDR3 amino acids: CASSRTGAVYNEQFF. In nucleotides, the CDR3 is TGTGCCAGCAGCCGTACAGGGGCCGTCTACAATGAGCAGTTCTTC.

The chain links TRBV7-2 to TRBJ2-2, with a tentative D call TRBD1 (6 bases). This CDR3 has 15 residues. Per germline, CDR1 SGHTA and CDR2 FQGNSA. The germline V and J ends were trimmed by 6 bases and 5 bases, with 16 bases remaining between them. CDR3 loop: CASSYQGSATGELFF. The CDR3 coding sequence is TGTGCCAGCAGTTACCAGGGGAGCGCGACCGGGGAGCTGTTTTTT.

The rearrangement joins TRBV9 to TRBJ2-5; the match to TRBD2 covers 9 bases. The V segment lost 4 bases and the J segment 3 bases; nucleotides outside the gene matches: 7. The CDR3 contains 15 residues. Germline assignment: CDR1 SGDLS and CDR2 YYNGEE. The DNA for the CDR3 is TGTGCCAGCAGCCTCGGGACTAGCTTGGAAGAGACCCAGTACTTC. Translated: CASSLGTSLEETQYF. Filled out from reference TRBV9 and TRBJ2-5, the complete variable domain reads DSGVTQTPKHLITATGQRVTLRCSPRSGDLSVYWYQQSLDQGLQFLIQYYNGEERAKGNILERFSAQQFPDLHSELNLSSLELGDSALYFCASSLGTSLEETQYFGPGTRLLVL.

This clone was recorded only once. The chain has TRBV2 and TRBJ2-2, with 10 bases matching TRBD2. Trimming cost V 6 bases and J 2 bases; bases outside gene matches: 0. CDR3 length: 14 amino acids. Germline V lookup: CDR1 SNHLY, CDR2 FYNNEI. CDR3 nucleotide sequence: TGTGCCAGCAGACTAGCGGGAAACACCGGGGAGCTGTTTTTT. It yields the protein CASRLAGNTGELFF.

CDR3 in amino acids: CAWSVKGARTEAFF. Here the CDR3 DNA reads TGTGCCTGGAGTGTTAAGGGGGCGAGGACTGAAGCTTTCTTT. The genes are TRBV30 and TRBJ1-1; TRBD1 agrees at 7 bases. Germline CDR1 GTSNPN, CDR2 SVGIG (reference sequence). This CDR3 spans 14 amino acids. V shed 0 bases and J 5 bases; nucleotides not matched to a gene: 6.

A single count supports this clone. J is TRBJ1-2 and V is TRBV28; 7 bases align to TRBD1. The germline V gene encodes CDR1 MDHEN and CDR2 SYDVKM. V was clipped by 3 bases and J by 0 bases; unmatched bases: 7. The CDR3 spans 16 residues. CDR3 in DNA: TGTGCCAGCAGTTTCCGCAGGGGGATAACTAACTATGGCTACACCTTC. Translating it yields CASSFRRGITNYGYTF.

The chain joins TRBV28 to TRBJ2-2; no reliable D call. Between the trimmed V and J ends, which lost 5 bases and 3 bases, there was a span of 13 bases. CDR1 is MDHEN, CDR2 SYDVKM, per germline. The CDR3 totals 15 residues. CDR3 nucleotides: TGTGCCAGCAGTATCCGGTCCCGTCACACCGGGGAGCTGTTTTTT. Protein sequence: CASSIRSRHTGELFF.

The genes are TRBV29-1 and TRBJ1-1; D gene unclear. V gave up 7 bases and J gave up 0 bases, with 15 bases separating them. Germline V CDR1 and CDR2: SQVTM, ANQGSEA. This CDR3 spans 14 amino acids. DNA for the CDR3: TGCAGCGCAGTTACTTTTGTAGTGAACACTGAAGCTTTCTTT. This translates into CSAVTFVVNTEAFF.

This sequence joins TRBV6-6 and TRBJ2-7, with D perhaps matching TRBD1 (6 bases). The CDR3 totals 14 residues. V lost 2 bases and J 2 bases, leaving 10 bases between the germline ends. Germline lookup yields CDR1 MNHNY and CDR2 SVGAGI (reference sequence). Here the CDR3 reads CASSYGQLTYEQYF. CDR3 sequence (DNA): TGTGCCAGCAGTTACGGACAGCTTACCTACGAGCAGTACTTC.

The chain recombines TRBV10-3 with TRBJ1-1; 9 bases map to TRBD1. The CDR3 has 17 amino acids. In germline, CDR1 is ENHRY, CDR2 SYGVKD. The V segment lost 0 bases and the J segment 1 base; nucleotides outside the gene matches: 6. The CDR3 bases are TGTGCCATCAGTGAGTCGGGGACAGGGAGGGGGAACACTGAAGCTTTCTTT. It yields the protein CAISESGTGRGNTEAFF.

The chain uses TRBV27 and TRBJ1-6, with D tentatively TRBD1 (5 bases). Germline CDR1 reads MNHEY; CDR2 reads SMNVEV (reference sequence). V was cut by 5 bases and J by 10 bases, with 12 bases left in between. This CDR3 region has 13 residues. The CDR3 DNA follows: TGTGCCAGCAGTATACAGGTTGGATCACCCCTCCACTTT. This encodes CASSIQVGSPLHF.

The rearrangement uses TRBV3-1 (or the pseudogene TRBV3-2) and TRBJ1-1, with D perhaps matching TRBD1 (5 bases). Per germline, CDR1 LGHDT and CDR2 YNNKEL (reference sequence). This CDR3 spans 17 amino acids. Deletions cut 0 bases from V and 0 bases from J, with 14 bases between. CDR3 in amino acids: CASSQDGGGYMNTEAFF. DNA of the CDR3: TGTGCCAGCAGCCAAGATGGGGGGGGTTACATGAACACTGAAGCTTTCTTT.

As DNA, the CDR3 is TGTGCCAGCTCACCATCCCCTCCTAGCGGGAGGTCCTACGAGCAGTACTTC. Protein sequence: CASSPSPPSGRSYEQYF. The chain has TRBV18 and TRBJ2-7, with 11 bases matching TRBD2. Germline-derived CDR1 and CDR2 are KGHSH and LQKENI. The CDR3 is 17 amino acids. V was pared by 2 bases and J by 1 base, with 7 bases of the junction left unmatched.